This record covers a single T cell receptor beta chain. This CDR3 spans 14 amino acids. V gave up 3 bases and J gave up 2 bases, with 11 bases separating them. Germline V gene sequence: CDR1 MDHEN, CDR2 SYDVKM. Ages ranged from about 18 to 100 years, with residence in fewer than 25 US areas. Participants' reported clinical history set cohort assignment. The data originate from a study of blood T cell repertoires in COVID-19. Study as a whole: The United States, Italy and Spain were the sources of the acute and convalescent COVID-19 samples.

Authors' methods: Amplification of reference gene primers was used by the study to estimate nucleated cell counts. Profiling relied on immunoSEQ multiplex PCR, and the TCRdb table lists in-frame clones only, not all of them. Clone size and the V and J calls come from that table; the DNA yielded D and trimming. The data contain roughly 260,000 clones, approximately 83% of them singletons. The J gene is TRBJ2-7, the V gene TRBV28; D may be TRBD1 (6 bases). Sequencing used PBMCs or T cells enriched from blood (not recorded which). The TCR was taken from a woman in her forties or fifties who had recovered from COVID-19. CDR3 loop: CASSFSQGPYEQYF. CDR3 bases: TGTGCCAGCAGTTTTAGTCAGGGGCCCTACGAGCAGTACTTC.